These 32 T cell receptor beta chains came from one sample sequenced in a study of lymphopenia after photon versus proton radiotherapy. Clones were sequenced by immunoSEQ multiplex PCR, and TCRdb holds only the in-frame ones, with some missing. The table has about 3,800 clones, over 60% seen once. The sample here was peripheral blood, taken from a patient treated with proton-based radiotherapy. These receptors all come from a man older than 75 with esophageal cancer.

V and J are TRBV5-4 and TRBJ1-1, with D perhaps matching TRBD1 (6 bases). The CDR3 contains 13 residues. Trimming took 4 bases from V and 4 from J, leaving 11 bases between them. The germline CDR1 and CDR2 sequences are SGHNT and YYREEE (reference sequence). The DNA for the CDR3 is TGTGCCAGCAGCCCGGGACAACGCACTGAAGCTTTCTTT. Translation gives CASSPGQRTEAFF.

This chain connects TRBV7-3 to TRBJ2-7; D is tentatively TRBD1 or TRBD2 (5 bases each). Germline V gene lookup returns CDR1 SGHTA and CDR2 FQGTGA. This CDR3 has 13 amino acids. V lost 6 bases and J 5 bases, leaving 14 bases between the germline ends. The CDR3 DNA reads as TGTGCCAGCAGTTTGCTGGGACCGCACGAGCAGTACTTC. Translation gives CASSLLGPHEQYF.

The rearrangement links TRBV4-1 to TRBJ2-5, with D perhaps matching TRBD1 (6 bases). The last part of the DNA fits TRBJ2-7 better; the J call may be wrong. CDR1 and CDR2 from the germline V gene are MGHRA and YSYEKL. The CDR3 is made up of 15 amino acids. The CDR3 coding sequence is TGCGCCAGCAGCTATACGGGACACACCAGCTACGAGCAGTACTTC. This encodes CASSYTGHTSYEQYF.

This clone was recorded a few times. The V call is TRBV4-2, the J call TRBJ2-7; tentative D call: TRBD2 (6 bases). Germline-derived CDR1 and CDR2 are LGHNA and YNFKEQ. The CDR3 is 13 residues long. The ends were cut back, 4 bases at V and 3 bases at J, with 10 bases in the middle. The CDR3 DNA is TGTGCCAGCAGCCCGGGGGAGAACTACGAGCAGTACTTC. This gives the protein CASSPGENYEQYF.

This chain joins TRBV7-9 and TRBJ1-1; D is ambiguous. Germline CDR1 reads SEHNR; CDR2 reads FQNEAQ (reference sequence). The CDR3 is made up of 14 amino acids. The ends were cut back, 3 bases at V and 0 bases at J, with 8 bases in the middle. CDR3 sequence (DNA): TGTGCCAGCAGCTTGCCACGGGTGAACACTGAAGCTTTCTTT. Its translation: CASSLPRVNTEAFF.

The genes are TRBV4-1 and TRBJ2-5; 13 nucleotides agree with TRBD2. The CDR3 is 16 residues long. With V trimmed by 6 bases and J by 5 bases, 9 bases remained unmatched. From germline, CDR1 is MGHRA and CDR2 YSYEKL. CDR3 protein: CASSREGTSGTETQYF. The DNA of the CDR3 is TGCGCCAGCAGTCGAGAAGGGACTAGCGGGACTGAGACCCAGTACTTC.

On this clone itself: The sample holds other DNA sequences that translate to the same CDR3. The rearrangement joins TRBV10-2 to TRBJ1-5; D gene unclear. This CDR3 is 16 amino acids long. The germline V gene encodes CDR1 WSHSY and CDR2 SAAADI. The V and J ends lost 0 bases and 0 bases respectively, with 9 bases between them. The CDR3 protein is CASSESPGNSNQPQHF. The CDR3 bases are TGCGCCAGCAGTGAGTCACCGGGGAATAGCAATCAGCCCCAGCATTTT.

On this clone: A junction end diverges from the germline sequence, so it may reflect a read error. J is TRBJ2-7 and V is TRBV7-8; the D gene is possibly TRBD2 (5 bases). The CDR3 has 15 amino acids. Germline V gene sequence: CDR1 SGHVS, CDR2 FQNEAQ. CDR3 protein: CASSVALGITYEQYF. In nucleotides, the CDR3 is TGTGCCAGCAGCGTAGCTCTCGGGATTACCTACGAGCAGTACTTC.

This chain links TRBV28 with TRBJ1-5, with 7 bases lining up with TRBD1. This CDR3 is 13 amino acids long. The V segment lost 3 bases and the J segment 10 bases; nucleotides outside the gene matches: 6. Per the germline V gene, CDR1 is MDHEN and CDR2 is SYDVKM. The CDR3 sequence is CASSFEGQRPQHF. The CDR3 nucleotides are TGTGCCAGCAGTTTTGAGGGACAGAGACCCCAGCATTTT.

V usage is TRBV11-1 and J usage is TRBJ2-5; 8 positions match TRBD2. The length of the CDR3 is 13 residues. With V trimmed by 5 bases and J by 2 bases, 1 base remained unmatched. Per the germline V gene, CDR1 is SGHAT and CDR2 is FQDESV (reference sequence). The CDR3 coding sequence is TGTGCCAGCAGCCCTAGCGGGCAAGAGACCCAGTACTTC. The encoded protein is CASSPSGQETQYF.

This chain joins TRBV27 and TRBJ1-5; D call uncertain. Trimming removed 3 bases at V and 0 bases at J, with 6 bases between. CDR1 and CDR2 (germline): MNHEY, SMNVEV (reference sequence). The CDR3 is 14 residues long. In DNA, the CDR3 is TGTGCCAGCAGTTTCCACACTAGCAATCAGCCCCAGCATTTT. Its protein product is CASSFHTSNQPQHF.

This clone came up a few times. The chain carries TRBV11-3 and TRBJ2-7; no firm D call. Per germline, CDR1 SGHNT and CDR2 YENEEA. The CDR3 runs to 15 residues. V shed 5 bases and J shed 0 bases, with 14 bases lying between them. CDR3 DNA: TGTGCCAGCAGCCCATTGGGCCCGGGCTCCTACGAGCAGTACTTC. Translation gives CASSPLGPGSYEQYF.

The chain combines TRBV5-1 with TRBJ2-7; D is undetermined. The CDR3 runs to 14 residues. Trimming left V 3 bases short and J 1 base short, with 11 bases between. Germline V CDR1 and CDR2: SGHRS, YFSETQ. The CDR3, as DNA: TGCGCCAGCAGCTGGGATATGGGTTCCTACGAGCAGTACTTC. It specifies CASSWDMGSYEQYF.

This rearrangement joins TRBV7-9 to TRBJ2-4; TRBD1 matches at 8 bases. CDR3 length: 17 residues. Germline lookup yields CDR1 SEHNR and CDR2 FQNEAQ (reference sequence). The V gene end was trimmed by 5 bases and the J gene end by 0 bases; junction bases not matched to a gene: 9. The CDR3, as DNA: TGTGCCAGCAGCGCCACAGGGGGTGATTCAGCCAAAAACATTCAGTACTTC. It codes for CASSATGGDSAKNIQYF.

The V call is TRBV5-1, the J call TRBJ2-1, with D possibly TRBD1 on 7 matching bases. V was trimmed by 4 bases and J by 9 bases, leaving 14 bases between them. The CDR3 contains 13 residues. CDR1 and CDR2 (germline): SGHRS, YFSETQ. The CDR3 DNA sequence: TGCGCCAGCAGCATCAGGGGGGTGAGTGAGCAGTTCTTC. Translated: CASSIRGVSEQFF. The complete variable domain, with remaining parts taken from reference TRBV5-1 and TRBJ2-1, reads KAGVTQTPRYLIKTRGQQVTLSCSPISGHRSVSWYQQTPGQGLQFLFEYFSETQRNKGNFPGRFSGRQFSNSRSEMNVSTLELGDSALYLCASSIRGVSEQFFGPGTRLTVL.

This chain joins TRBV7-2 and TRBJ2-5; D is perhaps TRBD1 (6 bases). CDR3 length: 15 residues. Trimming took off 6 bases at V and 1 base at J, with 15 bases between the two ends. Germline V gene lookup returns CDR1 SGHTA and CDR2 FQGNSA. The CDR3 sequence is CASRRQVTAQETQYF. The CDR3 nucleotides are TGTGCCAGCAGGAGACAGGTGACAGCCCAAGAGACCCAGTACTTC.

This chain connects TRBV6-5 to TRBJ2-7; 7 nucleotides line up with TRBD1. V trimming: 10 bases; J trimming: 0 bases; junction bases outside the gene matches: 6. The CDR3 sequence is 13 residues long. Germline lookup yields CDR1 MNHEY and CDR2 SVGAGI. CDR3 residues: CATGTGDSYEQYF. In DNA form, the CDR3 reads TGTGCCACCGGAACAGGGGACTCCTACGAGCAGTACTTC.

This clone was seen only a few times. The chain carries TRBV7-8 and TRBJ1-1; possible D gene TRBD1, 5 bases. V was trimmed by 1 base and J by 1 base, leaving 10 bases between them. CDR3 size: 15 residues. CDR1 and CDR2 (germline): SGHVS, FQNEAQ. The CDR3 sequence is CASSLDLTGNTEAFF. The CDR3, as DNA: TGTGCCAGCAGCTTAGATTTAACAGGGAACACTGAAGCTTTCTTT.

The chain links TRBV2 to TRBJ1-1, with 7 bases fitting TRBD1. CDR1 is SNHLY, CDR2 FYNNEI, per germline. The CDR3 has 12 residues. Germline trimming cut 6 bases from V and 5 bases from J; bases unmatched to any gene: 3. As DNA, the CDR3 is TGTGCCAGCAGAGGGGGCGGAACTGAAGCTTTCTTT. Protein sequence: CASRGGGTEAFF.

The genes are TRBV4-1 and TRBJ2-3, with 8 bases lining up with TRBD2. The germline V gene encodes CDR1 MGHRA and CDR2 YSYEKL. V gave up 1 base and J gave up 4 bases; unmatched junction bases: 4. The CDR3 is made up of 15 amino acids. The CDR3 region has the DNA TGCGCCAGCAGCCAAGTTTCGGGGGGGTCAGATACGCAGTATTTT. Its translation: CASSQVSGGSDTQYF.

By its share, this clone is medium-sized. The chain combines TRBV2 with TRBJ2-7; TRBD1 or TRBD2 may be the D gene (7 bases each). Looked up from germline, CDR1 is SNHLY and CDR2 is FYNNEI. The CDR3 spans 14 residues. V was shortened by 8 bases and J by 2 bases, with 16 bases between the two germline ends. The CDR3: CASQEQGGAYEQYF. As DNA, the CDR3 is TGTGCCAGCCAAGAGCAGGGGGGGGCCTACGAGCAGTACTTC. Based on the CDR3 plus reference TRBV2 and TRBJ2-7, the full variable domain is EPEVTQTPSHQVTQMGQEVILRCVPISNHLYFYWYRQILGQKVEFLVSFYNNEISEKSEIFDDQFSVERPDGSNFTLKIRSTKLEDSAMYFCASQEQGGAYEQYFGPGTRLTVT.

Judged by abundance, this clone is medium-sized. V gene TRBV2 combines with J gene TRBJ1-5; perhaps TRBD1 as D (5 bases). The germline V and J ends were trimmed by 7 bases and 5 bases, with 12 bases remaining between them. The CDR3 spans 13 residues. Germline assignment: CDR1 SNHLY and CDR2 FYNNEI. The DNA for the CDR3 is TGTGCCAGCACTCGGGGGTGGGATCAGCCCCAGCATTTT. As protein: CASTRGWDQPQHF.

This sequence joins TRBV7-9 and TRBJ1-5; D is unresolved. CDR3 length: 15 residues. Per germline, CDR1 SEHNR and CDR2 FQNEAQ (reference sequence). V was clipped by 4 bases and J by 0 bases, with 10 bases between them. The CDR3 nucleotides read TGTGCCAGCAGCTACCAGAACGATAGCAATCAGCCCCAGCATTTT. Translated: CASSYQNDSNQPQHF.

This chain joins TRBV7-2 and TRBJ2-5; a weak D match, TRBD2 (6 bases). CDR3 size: 15 residues. Trimming took 1 base from V and 4 from J, leaving 13 bases between them. Germline CDR1 is SGHTA and CDR2 is FQGNSA. The CDR3 DNA is TGTGCCAGCAGCTTAGGTTCCCGGGGAGGAGAGACCCAGTACTTC. Amino acid sequence: CASSLGSRGGETQYF.

The chain uses TRBV7-1 and TRBJ1-6; TRBD1 agrees at 7 bases. TRBV7-1 is flagged as an ORF with uncertain function. J gave up 8 bases and V 4 bases, and 5 bases lay outside the gene matches. The CDR3 runs 14 residues. The CDR3 DNA reads as TGTGCCAGCAGCTTAGTAGACAGGGATTCACCCCTCCACTTT. Translation gives CASSLVDRDSPLHF.

The chain recombines TRBV7-3 with TRBJ2-3; 12 positions match TRBD2. CDR3 length: 17 residues. V was clipped by 0 bases and J by 2 bases; unmatched bases: 3. The germline V gene has CDR1 SGHTA and CDR2 FQGTGA. The CDR3 DNA follows: TGTGCCAGCAGCTTAACAGGACTAGCGGGGAACACAGATACGCAGTATTTT. It translates to CASSLTGLAGNTDTQYF.

The J gene is TRBJ2-5, the V gene TRBV7-9; D is unresolved. The germline CDR1 and CDR2 sequences are SEHNR and FQNEAQ (reference sequence). V was cut by 10 bases and J by 1 base, with 13 bases left in between. There are 13 residues in the CDR3. CDR3 in amino acids: CANTHTFQETQYF. DNA of the CDR3: TGTGCCAACACCCACACCTTCCAAGAGACCCAGTACTTC.

The gene calls are TRBV7-6 and TRBJ2-1, with D possibly being TRBD1 or TRBD2 (5 bases each). V lost 5 bases and J 10 bases, leaving 18 bases between the germline ends. The CDR3 length is 14 residues. The germline V gene has CDR1 SGHVS and CDR2 FNYEAQ. CDR3 loop: CASSNTAGAWEQFF. The CDR3 bases are TGTGCCAGCAGCAACACGGCCGGGGCCTGGGAGCAGTTCTTC.

The rearrangement links TRBV4-2 to TRBJ2-4; 8 bases fit TRBD1. The CDR3 extends over 16 amino acids. Germline CDR1 reads LGHNA; CDR2 reads YNFKEQ. The V segment lost 4 bases and the J segment 6 bases; nucleotides outside the gene matches: 11. The CDR3 loop reads CASSPDRAVSGNIQYF. CDR3 sequence (DNA): TGTGCCAGCAGCCCGGACAGGGCGGTCTCTGGAAACATTCAGTACTTC.

The genes are TRBV6-1 and TRBJ2-2; TRBD2 agrees at 11 bases. The germline CDR1 and CDR2 sequences are MNHNS and SASEGT. V shed 7 bases, J shed 5 bases, and the junction held 6 bases outside the gene matches. The CDR3 is 15 amino acids. The CDR3 region has the DNA TGTGCCAGCATTTTTAGCGGGAGGGGGACCGGGGAGCTGTTTTTT. Translation gives CASIFSGRGTGELFF.

The chain couples TRBV9 to TRBJ2-3, with TRBD2 matching over 9 bases. This CDR3 has 17 amino acids. The germline V gene encodes CDR1 SGDLS and CDR2 YYNGEE. Unmatched junction bases numbered 19, after V lost 10 bases and J lost 4 bases. CDR3 nucleotide sequence: TGTGCCCCCCGCGCTCGCGGGGGGGCGGGCTTAGCAGATACGCAGTATTTT. This translates into CAPRARGGAGLADTQYF.

The chain recombines TRBV5-4 with TRBJ2-7, with 7 bases that match TRBD2. V was pared by 4 bases and J by 2 bases, with 12 bases of the junction left unmatched. CDR1 SGHNT and CDR2 YYREEE come from the germline V gene (reference sequence). The CDR3 extends over 16 amino acids. The CDR3 protein is CASSPGGLAVAYEQYF. CDR3 sequence (DNA): TGTGCCAGCAGCCCAGGTGGTCTAGCGGTGGCCTACGAGCAGTACTTC.